These T cell receptor beta chains were read from a single sample in a study of shared clonotypes between healthy human individuals. The data were produced by immunoSEQ multiplex PCR, yet TCRdb's version contains in-frame clones alone and is incomplete. This table holds 950,000 to 1,300,000 clones, about 77% found once. Sample: memory CD4+ T cells sorted from blood. Every receptor here comes from a man in his late teens or twenties in good health. Both conserved end residues are part of each CDR3. The D gene is left open where the match is weak. The size entry is marked missing in some rows and otherwise reads once, few, many or a size class.

J gene	clone size	CDR3 length	D gene	V gene	CDR3 DNA	CDR3 protein
TRBJ2-4	-	14	-	TRBV5-1	TGCGCCAGCAGCCCGCAGGGAGCCAAAAACATTCAGTACTTC	CASSPQGAKNIQYF
TRBJ1-2	once	14	-	TRBV5-4	TGTGCCAGCAGCTTGGGGCAGGGATTACATGGCTACACCTTC	CASSLGQGLHGYTF
TRBJ2-7	once	18	TRBD2	TRBV7-2	TGTGCCAGCAGCCCTAGGAGGGGTAGCGGGAGATCCTCCTACGAGCAGTACTTC	CASSPRRGSGRSSYEQYF
TRBJ1-4	few	17	TRBD1	TRBV12-5	TGTGCTAGTGGTCCCGGGACAGGGGGATCAACTAATGAAAAACTGTTTTTT	CASGPGTGGSTNEKLFF
TRBJ1-4	once	14	-	TRBV5-8	TGTGCCAGCAGCTTGGGACGGTATAATGAAAAACTGTTTTTT	CASSLGRYNEKLFF
TRBJ1-1	-	14	TRBD1	TRBV5-1	TGCGCCAGCAGCTTCGTACAGGGGATGACTGAAGCTTTCTTT	CASSFVQGMTEAFF
TRBJ2-5	-	15	-	TRBV28	TGTGCCAGCAGTTTGGGCGGGGTTTCCGAAGAGACCCAGTACTTC	CASSLGGVSEETQYF
TRBJ2-5	-	13	-	TRBV6-5	TGTGCCAGCGCCAGGGGCGCGGCAGAGACCCAGTACTTC	CASARGAAETQYF
TRBJ2-1	-	14	TRBD2	TRBV6-1	TGTGCCAGCAGGCGACTAGCTTTAGACAATGAGCAGTTCTTC	CASRRLALDNEQFF
TRBJ2-1	-	12	-	TRBV6-6	TGTGCCAGCAGACTACTGAACAATGAGCAGTTCTTC	CASRLLNNEQFF
TRBJ2-3	-	14	-	TRBV7-9	TGTGCCAGCAGCTTAGTTGTGATCACAGATACGCAGTATTTT	CASSLVVITDTQYF
TRBJ1-1	-	14	-	TRBV5-1	TGCGCCAGCGGTCAATCGACTATGAACACTGAAGCTTTCTTT	CASGQSTMNTEAFF
TRBJ1-4	-	15	TRBD1	TRBV7-2	TGTGCCAGCAGCTTATCGGGACAGGTTGATGAAAAACTGTTTTTT	CASSLSGQVDEKLFF
TRBJ1-1	-	13	-	TRBV30	TGTGCCTGGAGTATTTATATCGGGACAGAAGCTTTCTTT	CAWSIYIGTEAFF
TRBJ2-1	few	19	TRBD2	TRBV9	TGTGCCAGCAGCGTAGGTGTAGGGGTCGCGGGACTAGCCACAGATGAGCAGTTCTTC	CASSVGVGVAGLATDEQFF
TRBJ2-5	-	15	-	TRBV11-3	TGTGCCAGCAGCTTTGGACGGGGTATGGGAGAGACCCAGTACTTC	CASSFGRGMGETQYF
TRBJ2-2	-	11	-	TRBV15	TGTGCCACCAGCAGAGTCGGGGAGCTGTTTTTT	CATSRVGELFF
TRBJ1-1	-	18	TRBD1	TRBV5-1	TGCGCCAGCAGCCCAGGCTTGTCGACAGGGGGCTGGTGGGCTGAAGCTTTCTTT	CASSPGLSTGGWWAEAFF